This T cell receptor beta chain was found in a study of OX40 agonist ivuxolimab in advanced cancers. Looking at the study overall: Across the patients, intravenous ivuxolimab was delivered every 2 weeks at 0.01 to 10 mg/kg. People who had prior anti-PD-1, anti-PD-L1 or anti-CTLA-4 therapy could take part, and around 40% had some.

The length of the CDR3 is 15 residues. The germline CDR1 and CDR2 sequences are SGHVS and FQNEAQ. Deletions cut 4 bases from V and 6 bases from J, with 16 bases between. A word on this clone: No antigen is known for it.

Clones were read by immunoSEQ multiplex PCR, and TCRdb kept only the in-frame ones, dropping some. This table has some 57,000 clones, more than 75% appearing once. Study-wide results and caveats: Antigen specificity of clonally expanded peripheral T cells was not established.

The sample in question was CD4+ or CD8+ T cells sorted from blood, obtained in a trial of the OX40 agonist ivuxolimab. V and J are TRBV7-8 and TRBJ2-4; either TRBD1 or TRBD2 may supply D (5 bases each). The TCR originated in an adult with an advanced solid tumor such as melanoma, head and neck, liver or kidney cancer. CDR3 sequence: CASSSGRGRGNIQYF. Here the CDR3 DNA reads TGTGCCAGCAGCTCGGGAAGGGGTCGCGGAAACATTCAGTACTTC.